This entry is about one T cell receptor beta chain. Its antigen is undetermined. In germline, CDR1 is LGHNA, CDR2 YSLEER. J gave up 5 bases and V 0 bases, and 15 bases lay outside the gene matches. This CDR3 contains 18 residues. These data come from a study of T cell responses to AZD1222 COVID-19 vaccine. Sequenced by immunoSEQ multiplex PCR; TCRdb stores in-frame clones only, minus some. The data show roughly 170,000 clones, about 91% seen once. Study results and limitations: White British ancestry dominated among donors, who included more females, and clonal diversity was possibly underestimated.

The sequencing here drew on peripheral blood, taken on day 0 of AZD1222 vaccination. The clonotype was recovered from an adult in good health. This chain uses TRBV4-3 with TRBJ1-2; TRBD1 agrees at 7 bases. The CDR3 reads CASSQDEFVTGRGYGYTF. CDR3 bases: TGCGCCAGCAGCCAAGATGAATTTGTGACAGGGCGTGGATATGGCTACACCTTC.